This TCR beta chain was captured by sequencing in a study of graft-versus-host responses after intestinal transplantation (dated by TCRdb to about 2021). Context from the whole study: Multivisceral, liver-intestinal, or isolated intestinal transplants were received by the recipients. All recipients received anti-thymocyte globulin induction followed by maintenance tacrolimus and steroids for roughly three years. Alloreactive clones were identified by sequencing pre-transplant mixed lymphocyte reaction products and comparing them with unstimulated pre-transplant donor and recipient T cells. Instead of going to the commercial service, samples from a few later patients were sequenced in-house on an Illumina MiSeq and processed with MiXCR. The cohort enrolled some 24 intestinal transplant recipients, one of whom was a retransplant, and a few patients without pretransplant specimens were excluded. Bulk TCR-beta CDR3 sequencing was used to track graft-versus-host and host-versus-graft alloreactive T cell clones in the graft, circulation and bone marrow after intestinal transplantation. Donor T cell macrochimerism was defined as a peak of at least 4% donor T cells among recipient peripheral blood mononuclear cells.

Beyond this particular receptor, the publication reports: GvH clones turned up in recipient bone marrow, with some appearing earlier in ileal mucosa or blood, a pattern consistent with an intestinal mucosal origin. In the allografts of patients with donor T cell macrochimerism, GvH to HvG T cell clonal ratios were high. Conclusions were limited by the relatively low number and heterogeneity of intestinal transplant patients. Early after transplant, peak levels of circulating GvH clones were associated with declines in HvG clones.

Receptor libraries were prepared by the immunoSEQ multiplex PCR assay. For most patients, genomic DNA was subjected to high-throughput TCR-beta CDR3 sequencing by Adaptive Biotechnologies. The authors' analysis ran thus. Adaptive's ImmunoSEQ software supplied the TCR sequencing data for approximately 18 patients, while MiXCR and VDJtools were used to process a few other patients. CDR3 nucleotide sequences shared by donor and recipient were removed because the origin of these sequences could not be assigned. To count as alloreactive, a clone needed at least 2-fold expansion over unstimulated cells and a minimum CFSE-low frequency of 0.002% (template counts) or 0.001% (read counts). A clone was considered mappable if detected in the sequenced pre-transplant spleen, lymph node, or MLR CFSE-low populations of the donor or recipient. The cumulative frequency of alloreactive clones was calculated as a percentage of all sequences, weighted by copy number. TCRdb provides this immuneACCESS table in a form limited to in-frame rearrangements. Some clones are lacking; in checked studies, under half of them reflect an unresolved V gene, and why the rest are absent is not known. The V and J calls and the clone size are those of that table, but D and trimming were determined from the DNA. For this sample there are just over 8,000 clones; 60% to 70% appear just once. The ten most abundant clones make up roughly 9.6% of the sample.

Concerning this clone itself: No cognate antigen has been identified for it. Qualities for individual bases were not recorded, and no much larger clone is one base off.

For CDR1 and CDR2, the germline V gene (reference sequence) lists SGHNT and YYREEE. The cysteine opens and the phenylalanine closes a CDR3 of 13 amino acids. Just CDR3 DNA is preserved here, 39 bases in frame from base 1. V and J lose 1 base and 6 bases, and a span of 10 bases separates them. To isolate intraepithelial and lamina propria lymphocytes from graft specimens, dithiothreitol, EDTA incubations and collagenase D digestion were used. Bulk TCR-beta sequencing was performed on serial intestinal graft biopsy specimens collected as late as 600 days after transplant. Sequenced material: ileum tissue, taken less than 470 days after transplant. Rearrangement joined TRBV5-4 to TRBJ1-2; a weak D assignment points to TRBD1 (6 bases agree). The source of this sequence is a human patient who received an intestinal transplant, so some T cells may come from the graft donor. CDR3 protein: CASSLTGTHGYTF. The sequenced DNA: TGTGCCAGCAGCTTGACAGGGACTCATGGCTACACCTTC.